Shown below are 14 T cell receptor beta chains from a single sample sequenced in a study of T cells in Graves' hyperthyroidism and ophthalmopathy. Using RNA transcripts as the source, TCR beta CDR3 regions were amplified. First-round RT-PCR of the TCR CDR3 relied on the HTBI primer set. TCRdb processed the multiplex PCR reads anew with MiXCR; each CDR3 protein has one entry. The data show 400,000 or so distinct CDR3 sequences, about an eighth seen once. Sequenced sample: blood. Receptors originate from a man over 45 with Graves' ophthalmopathy.

This clonotype showed up just a few times. The chain joins TRBV7-2 to TRBJ1-4; D gene ambiguous. The CDR3 runs 12 residues. Per germline, CDR1 SGHTA and CDR2 FQGNSA. V was pared by 4 bases and J by 6 bases, with 6 bases between. DNA for the CDR3: TGTGCCAGCAGCTCGTATGATGAAAAACTGTTTTTT. This sequence encodes CASSSYDEKLFF.

This clonotype was counted at least ten times. This chain connects TRBV15 to TRBJ2-4; no clear D. This CDR3 spans 16 amino acids. Looked up from germline, CDR1 is LNHNV and CDR2 is YYDKDF (reference sequence). V lost 0 bases and J lost 4, with 13 bases in between. CDR3 sequence: CATSRDIGRGKNIQYF. CDR3 bases: TGTGCCACCAGCAGAGACATAGGGCGCGGAAAAAACATTCAGTACTTC. The full variable domain, in which reference TRBV15 and TRBJ2-4 provide the parts outside the CDR3, is DAMVIQNPRYQVTQFGKPVTLSCSQTLNHNVMYWYQQKSSQAPKLLFHYYDKDFNNEADTPDNFQSRRPNTSFCFLDIRSPGLGDTAMYLCATSRDIGRGKNIQYFGAGTRLSVL.

V is TRBV6-1 and J is TRBJ2-5, with a weak D call TRBD2 (5 bases). The CDR3 is made up of 13 amino acids. Germline CDR1 and CDR2: MNHNS and SASEGT. Trimming pared 5 bases from V and 9 bases from J, leaving 16 bases between. The CDR3 spells CASSTSFQRAQYF. Here the CDR3 DNA reads TGTGCCAGCAGTACCTCCTTTCAGAGGGCCCAGTACTTC.

This clonotype was picked up many times. The chain has TRBV13 and TRBJ2-7; weak D call: TRBD2 (6 bases). The CDR3 extends over 13 amino acids. The V gene's germline CDR1 is PRHDT and CDR2 FYEKMQ (reference sequence). Trimming cost V 5 bases and J 7 bases, with 15 bases left between them. The CDR3 protein is CASSRRVAEEQYF. The CDR3 coding sequence is TGTGCCAGCAGCCGCCGAGTAGCGGAAGAGCAGTACTTC.

This clonotype was seen a few times. The chain combines TRBV2 with TRBJ1-5; D may be TRBD1 (6 bases). CDR3 length: 14 amino acids. Germline lookup yields CDR1 SNHLY and CDR2 FYNNEI. Trimming stripped 3 bases from V and 7 bases from J, with 13 bases between. CDR3 bases: TGTGCCAGCAGTGAGTCGGGGGCTGCGCAGCCCCAGCATTTT. Amino acids: CASSESGAAQPQHF.

This clonotype has ten or more counts. The chain joins TRBV2 to TRBJ2-1, with D uncertain. CDR1 is SNHLY, CDR2 FYNNEI, per germline. The V end lost 8 bases, the J end lost 3 bases, and 8 bases lay between the germline ends. The length of the CDR3 is 12 residues. The CDR3 loop reads CASGVIYNEQFF. CDR3 DNA: TGTGCCAGCGGGGTGATCTACAATGAGCAGTTCTTC.

This clonotype was detected ten times or more. V gene TRBV11-3 combines with J gene TRBJ1-2; TRBD1 is a possible D gene (5 bases). This CDR3 is built from 14 residues. Trimming took off 5 bases at V and 4 bases at J, with 14 bases between the two ends. Germline V lookup: CDR1 SGHNT, CDR2 YENEEA. The CDR3 DNA sequence: TGTGCCAGCAGCGGGGTTGGTCAGGGCTATGGCTACACCTTC. Translation: CASSGVGQGYGYTF. Drawing the rest from reference TRBV11-3 and TRBJ1-2, the complete variable domain is EAGVVQSPRYKIIEKKQPVAFWCNPISGHNTLYWYLQNLGQGPELLIRYENEEAVDDSQLPKDRFSAERLKGVDSTLKIQPAELGDSAVYLCASSGVGQGYGYTFGSGTRLTVV.

This clonotype was seen more than once but under ten times. The chain employs TRBV11-2 and TRBJ2-1; no reliable D call. This CDR3 contains 14 residues. Trimming took 10 bases from V and 9 from J, leaving 22 bases between them. Looked up from germline, CDR1 is SGHAT and CDR2 is FQNNGV. CDR3 in DNA: TGTGCCACCAGTACCCTCCCGGACCTAGGTGAGCAGTTCTTC. Amino acids: CATSTLPDLGEQFF.

Ten or more counts support this clonotype. The V and J genes are TRBV27 and TRBJ1-1, with D uncertain. The CDR3 totals 16 residues. Germline V lookup: CDR1 MNHEY, CDR2 SMNVEV (reference sequence). Trimming removed 2 bases at V and 0 bases at J, with 13 bases between. The chain's CDR3 is CASSLARGLLNTEAFF. Here the CDR3 DNA reads TGTGCCAGCAGTTTAGCCCGAGGACTGCTGAACACTGAAGCTTTCTTT.

This clonotype was detected only a few times. The J gene is TRBJ2-3, the V gene TRBV9; D not certain. The V gene's germline CDR1 is SGDLS and CDR2 YYNGEE. CDR3 size: 17 residues. The V end was cut by 0 bases, the J end by 0 bases, with 14 bases between. The CDR3 DNA follows: TGTGCCAGCAGCGTAGGTCTTCTTGTGCGGAGCACAGATACGCAGTATTTT. Its translation is CASSVGLLVRSTDTQYF.

This clonotype has only one observation. The genes are TRBV7-8 and TRBJ1-2, with D maybe TRBD1 (5 bases). This CDR3 has 13 amino acids. Germline V gives CDR1 SGHVS, CDR2 FQNEAQ. Trimming removed 1 base at V and 3 bases at J, with 6 bases between. The CDR3 region has the DNA TGTGCCAGCAGCTTAGTAGGGGACTATGGCTACACCTTC. This sequence encodes CASSLVGDYGYTF.

The chain employs TRBV15 and TRBJ2-7; D might be TRBD2 (6 bases). V was clipped by 5 bases and J by 2 bases, with 10 bases between them. The CDR3 loop spans 13 amino acids. The germline V gene has CDR1 LNHNV and CDR2 YYDKDF (reference sequence). The CDR3 here is CATSRREPYEQYF. As DNA, the CDR3 is TGTGCCACCAGCCGCCGGGAGCCCTACGAGCAGTACTTC.

The rearrangement joins TRBV6-1 to TRBJ2-1; 13 nucleotides match TRBD2. V dropped 10 bases and J dropped 0; count of bases not matched to a gene: 6. Germline assignment: CDR1 MNHNS and CDR2 SASEGT. The CDR3 loop spans 16 amino acids. The chain's CDR3 is CATARTSGSSYNEQFF. CDR3 coding DNA: TGTGCCACGGCGAGGACTAGCGGGAGCTCCTACAATGAGCAGTTCTTC.

The chain recombines TRBV9 with TRBJ2-7, with D possibly matching TRBD2 (6 bases). CDR3 size: 14 residues. The V end lost 4 bases, the J end lost 3 bases, and 14 bases lay between the germline ends. Germline V gives CDR1 SGDLS, CDR2 YYNGEE. The DNA for the CDR3 is TGTGCCAGCAGCCCTCGGGACTCTCTCTACGAGCAGTACTTC. Translating gives CASSPRDSLYEQYF.